The rows below give T cell receptor beta chains drawn from one sample of a study of CD8 T cells in ankylosing spondylitis. Via MiXCR, TCRdb re-called the 5' RACE reads, giving one row per CDR3 protein. Of 30,000 to 35,000 distinct CDR3 sequences in the sample, about 30% are singletons; the top ten hold about 41%. Sequencing was done on a sample of synovial fluid, either unsorted or a sorted T cell fraction (not recorded which). These receptors originate from a male donor with ankylosing spondylitis. Both conserved end residues are part of each CDR3. The D gene is left open where the match is weak. Expanded clones are given a class, and other clones once, few, many or no size at all.

clone size	J gene	V gene	D gene	CDR3 DNA	CDR3 protein
few	TRBJ2-1	TRBV3-1	-	TGTGCCAGCAGCCCTGATTCGCCTACCCCCTACAATGAGCAGTTCTTC	CASSPDSPTPYNEQFF
-	TRBJ2-7	TRBV27	TRBD2	TGTGCCAGCAGGGGTTGGCGGGAGGGGTCCTACGAGCAGTACTTC	CASRGWREGSYEQYF
-	TRBJ2-1	TRBV29-1	-	TGCAGCGTTGAAATGTTAGCGGAGAATAATGAGCAGTTCTTC	CSVEMLAENNEQFF
few	TRBJ2-7	TRBV25-1	-	TGTGCCAGCAGTGCTGGGGCCCTCTACGAGCAGTACTTC	CASSAGALYEQYF
few	TRBJ2-1	TRBV7-8	-	TGTGCCAGCAGCCACAGACAGGTACCCCACAATGAGCAGTTCTTC	CASSHRQVPHNEQFF
-	TRBJ1-5	TRBV12-3/TRBV12-4	-	TGTGCCAGCAGTTTAGCGCTCGGAGTCCAGCCCCAGCATTTT	CASSLALGVQPQHF
few	TRBJ2-1	TRBV20-1	-	TGCAGTGCCCGCGGGGACTCGTGGTATGAGCAGTTCTTC	CSARGDSWYEQFF
-	TRBJ2-7	TRBV13	TRBD2	TGTGCCAGCAGCCTGAGACTAGCGGGAACCTACGAGCAGTACTTC	CASSLRLAGTYEQYF
-	TRBJ2-7	TRBV5-1	TRBD1	TGCGCCAGCGCCTCGGAGACAGGGCGCTACGAGCAGTACTTC	CASASETGRYEQYF
-	TRBJ1-1	TRBV19	-	TGTGCCAGTAGTATCCAGGGAGGCACTGAAGCTTTCTTT	CASSIQGGTEAFF
few	TRBJ2-2	TRBV7-9	-	TGTGCCAGCAGCTCTGGGGGTAACACCGGGGAGCTGTTTTTT	CASSSGGNTGELFF
many	TRBJ2-2	TRBV5-1	-	TGCGCCAGCACTTCGGAAGAGGTGACCGGGGAGCTGTTTTTT	CASTSEEVTGELFF
-	TRBJ2-5	TRBV12-3/TRBV12-4	TRBD2	TGTGCCAGCAGCCGCCCGCGTAGCGGGAGATCGGAGACCCAGTACTTC	CASSRPRSGRSETQYF
-	TRBJ1-1	TRBV6-1	TRBD1	TGTGCCAGCAGCCTGACAGGGGACCTAGTTGGGGTGAACACTGAAGCTTTCTTT	CASSLTGDLVGVNTEAFF
-	TRBJ1-1	TRBV16	TRBD1	TGTGCCAGCAGCGAGGGACAGGGGGAGGACACTGAAGCTTTCTTT	CASSEGQGEDTEAFF
many	TRBJ2-1	TRBV6-2/TRBV6-3	TRBD2	TGTGCCAGCAGTCGTACTAGCGGAGGCTACAATGAGCAGTTCTTC	CASSRTSGGYNEQFF
-	TRBJ1-2	TRBV19	TRBD1	TGTGCCAGTAGCTCACCACCAACCTGGACAGGGGGCAATGGCTACACCTTC	CASSSPPTWTGGNGYTF
few	TRBJ1-3	TRBV28	-	TGTGCCAGCAGTTTACATCTCTCTGGAAACACCATATATTTT	CASSLHLSGNTIYF
-	TRBJ1-2	TRBV29-1	TRBD1	TGCAGCGCCAGACAGGGGGCGAGCTATGGCTACACCTTC	CSARQGASYGYTF
few	TRBJ1-1	TRBV12-3/TRBV12-4	-	TGTGCCAGCAGTTTAGGTCTACGGACGGAAGCTTTCTTT	CASSLGLRTEAFF
many	TRBJ2-1	TRBV11-2	-	TGTGCCAGCAGCTCCCCCCGGAGCTCCTACAATGAGCAGTTCTTC	CASSSPRSSYNEQFF
-	TRBJ1-2	TRBV7-9	-	TGTGCCAGCAGCTTCGCAGGGTTTCGAGGCTACACCTTC	CASSFAGFRGYTF
few	TRBJ2-7	TRBV7-8	-	TGTGCCAGCAGCTTAAGTCCCGACACAACCTACGAGCAGTACTTC	CASSLSPDTTYEQYF
many	TRBJ2-3	TRBV30	TRBD2	TGTGCCTGGAGTGAGAGACTAGCGGGAGGGCCCACAGATACGCAGTATTTT	CAWSERLAGGPTDTQYF
-	TRBJ2-3	TRBV27	-	TGTGCCAGCGGCCTGCTGATAGATACGCAGTATTTT	CASGLLIDTQYF
-	TRBJ2-7	TRBV28	-	TGTGCCAGCAGTTTCCCCCTTCAGCAGGGGGGCTACGAGCAGTACTTC	CASSFPLQQGGYEQYF
-	TRBJ2-1	TRBV5-6	-	TGTGCCAGCAGCTTGGCAGGGAACTACAATGAGCAGTTCTTC	CASSLAGNYNEQFF
few	TRBJ1-2	TRBV6-1	TRBD1	TGTGCCAGCAGCCCTCTGGGACAGGACGCACATTTTTCTGGCTACACCTTC	CASSPLGQDAHFSGYTF
-	TRBJ2-1	TRBV7-6	-	TGTGCCAGCAGCTTAGCGGGGCCGTTCCGCGGTGAGCAGTTCTTC	CASSLAGPFRGEQFF
-	TRBJ2-1	TRBV11-1	-	TGTGCCAGCACCCCTTTTCCGGGAGAATACAATGAGCAGTTCTTC	CASTPFPGEYNEQFF
few	TRBJ1-2	TRBV6-1	-	TGTGCCAGCACCTCATCGGAGGGTCCCTCCGTTGGGAGCTACACCTTC	CASTSSEGPSVGSYTF
-	TRBJ1-1	TRBV7-9	-	TGTGCCAGCAGCTTAGCAGGGGCCCTGAACACTGAAGCTTTCTTT	CASSLAGALNTEAFF
-	TRBJ2-2	TRBV5-1	-	TGCGCCAGCAGCCCATCCGTGTGGCAGGGGAGGCCCGGGGAGCTGTTTTTT	CASSPSVWQGRPGELFF
medium-sized	TRBJ2-1	TRBV7-9	TRBD2	TGTGCTACTAGCGGCTCCTACAATGAGCAGTTCTTC	CATSGSYNEQFF
few	TRBJ2-3	TRBV25-1	-	TGTGCCAGCAGTGTTAGTGGCCAGGGTGGAGATACGCAGTATTTT	CASSVSGQGGDTQYF
many	TRBJ2-2	TRBV5-1	-	TGCGCCAGCAGCTTGGAGGGAGCTACTAGCTACACCGGGGAGCTGTTTTTT	CASSLEGATSYTGELFF
-	TRBJ2-2	TRBV5-1	TRBD2	TGCGCCAGCAGGCATGAGGGAGGGACCACCGGGGAGCTGTTTTTT	CASRHEGGTTGELFF
-	TRBJ2-1	TRBV3-1	TRBD2	TGTGCCAGCAGCCAAGATTCTAGCGGGAGGGCCTGGGATGAGCAGTTCTTC	CASSQDSSGRAWDEQFF
-	TRBJ2-1	TRBV11-2	TRBD2	TGTGCCAGCAGACCTACTAGCGGGAGGGTGGATGAGCAGTTCTTC	CASRPTSGRVDEQFF